This T cell receptor (beta chain) was identified during a study of T cell changes during pregnancy in multiple sclerosis. Sequenced by immunoSEQ multiplex PCR; TCRdb stores in-frame clones only, minus some. Of about 36,000 clones listed, 91% were seen once; the top ten hold 0.47%. Sequenced here: CD4+ T cells from peripheral blood mononuclear cells, sampled in the second trimester of pregnancy. This receptor was taken from a female donor in good health, enrolled as a control in a pregnancy study.

DNA of the CDR3: TGTGCTAGTGGTTTGGTACGGACAGGGGATTACACCGGGGAGCTGTTTTTT. This gives the protein CASGLVRTGDYTGELFF. The chain employs TRBV12-5 and TRBJ2-2; 9 positions match TRBD1. The ends lost 0 bases at V and 3 bases at J; junction bases unmatched: 5. The CDR3 is made up of 17 amino acids. Per the germline V gene, CDR1 is LGHNT and CDR2 is FRNRAP.